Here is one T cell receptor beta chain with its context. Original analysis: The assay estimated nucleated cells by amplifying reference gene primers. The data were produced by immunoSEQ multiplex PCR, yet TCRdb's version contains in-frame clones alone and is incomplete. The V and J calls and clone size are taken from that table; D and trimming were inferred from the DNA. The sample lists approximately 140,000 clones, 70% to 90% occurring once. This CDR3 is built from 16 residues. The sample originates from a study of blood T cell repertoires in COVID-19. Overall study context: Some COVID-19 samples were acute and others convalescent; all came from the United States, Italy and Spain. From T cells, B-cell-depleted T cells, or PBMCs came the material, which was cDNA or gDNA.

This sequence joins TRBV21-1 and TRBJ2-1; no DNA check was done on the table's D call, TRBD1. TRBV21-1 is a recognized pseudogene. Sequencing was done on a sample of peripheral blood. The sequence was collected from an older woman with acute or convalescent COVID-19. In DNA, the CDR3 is TGTGCCAGCAGCAAAGAGAAGGGGAATATTTACAATGAGCAGTTCTTC. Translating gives CASSKEKGNIYNEQFF.